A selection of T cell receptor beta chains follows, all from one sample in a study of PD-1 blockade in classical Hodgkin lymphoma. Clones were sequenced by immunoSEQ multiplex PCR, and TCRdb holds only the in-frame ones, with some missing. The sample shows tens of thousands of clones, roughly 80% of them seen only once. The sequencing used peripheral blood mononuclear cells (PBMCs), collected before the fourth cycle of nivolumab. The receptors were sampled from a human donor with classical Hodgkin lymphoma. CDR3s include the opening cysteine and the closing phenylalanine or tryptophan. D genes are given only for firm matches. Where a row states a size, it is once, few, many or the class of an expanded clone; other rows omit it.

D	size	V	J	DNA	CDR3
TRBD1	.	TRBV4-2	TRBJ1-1	TGTGCCAGCAGCCACCAGGGGGCGCGTACTGAAGCTTTCTTT	CASSHQGARTEAFF
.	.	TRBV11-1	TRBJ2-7	TGTGCCAGCACTTCCGGGACATCGTCCTACGAGCAGTACTTC	CASTSGTSSYEQYF
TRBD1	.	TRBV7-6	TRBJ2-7	TGTGCCAGCAGCTCTTGGACAGGGGTAGAGGGTGAGCAGTACTTC	CASSSWTGVEGEQYF
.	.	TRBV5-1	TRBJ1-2	TGCGCCAGCAGCTTCGACAGCGGCTATGGCTACACCTTC	CASSFDSGYGYTF
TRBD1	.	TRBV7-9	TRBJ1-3	TGTGCCAGCAGCCGCGCGGACAGGGCTGGAAACACCATATATTTT	CASSRADRAGNTIYF
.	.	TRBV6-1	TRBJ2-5	TGTGCCAGCAGTGGGGGGCAAGAGACCCAGTACTTC	CASSGGQETQYF
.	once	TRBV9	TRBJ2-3	TGTGCCAGCAGCGTGTATGGTTATACGGGAGACACAGATACGCAGTATTTT	CASSVYGYTGDTDTQYF
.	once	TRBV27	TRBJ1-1	TGTGCCAGCACTCGTGGGGCTTTCGGAAACACTGAAGCTTTCTTT	CASTRGAFGNTEAFF
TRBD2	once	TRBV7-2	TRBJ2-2	TGTGCCAGCAGCTTAGGGAGCGGGGCATACACCGGGGAGCTGTTTTTT	CASSLGSGAYTGELFF
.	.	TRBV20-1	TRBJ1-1	TGCAGTGCTAAGAGGGGAGAAGCTTTCTTT	CSAKRGEAFF
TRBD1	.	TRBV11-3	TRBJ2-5	TGTGCCAGCAGCTTAGATTCGGGACAGGGACAAGAGACCCAGTACTTC	CASSLDSGQGQETQYF